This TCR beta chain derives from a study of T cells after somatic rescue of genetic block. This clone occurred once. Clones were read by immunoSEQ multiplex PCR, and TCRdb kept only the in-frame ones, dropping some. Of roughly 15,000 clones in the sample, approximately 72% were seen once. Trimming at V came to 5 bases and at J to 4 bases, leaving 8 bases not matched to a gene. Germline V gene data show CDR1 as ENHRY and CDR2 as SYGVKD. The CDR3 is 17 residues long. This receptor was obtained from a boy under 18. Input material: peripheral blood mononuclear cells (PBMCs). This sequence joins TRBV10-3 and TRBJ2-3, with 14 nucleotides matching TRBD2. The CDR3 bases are TGTGCCATCAGTCCGGGACTAGCGGGAGAGGGGTCAGATACGCAGTATTTT. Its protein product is CAISPGLAGEGSDTQYF.